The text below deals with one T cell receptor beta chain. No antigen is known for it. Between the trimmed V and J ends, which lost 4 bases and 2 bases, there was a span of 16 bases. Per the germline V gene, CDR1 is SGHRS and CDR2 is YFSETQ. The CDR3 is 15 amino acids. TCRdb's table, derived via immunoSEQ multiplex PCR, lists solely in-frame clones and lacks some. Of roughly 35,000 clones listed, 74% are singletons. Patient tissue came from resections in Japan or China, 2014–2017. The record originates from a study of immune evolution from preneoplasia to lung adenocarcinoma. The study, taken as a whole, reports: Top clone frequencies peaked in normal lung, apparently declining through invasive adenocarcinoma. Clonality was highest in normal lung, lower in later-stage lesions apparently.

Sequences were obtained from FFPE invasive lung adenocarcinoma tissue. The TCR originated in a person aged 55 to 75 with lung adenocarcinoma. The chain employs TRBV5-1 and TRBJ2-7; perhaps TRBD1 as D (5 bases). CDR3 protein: CASSPGHRDTYEQYF. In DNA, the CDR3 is TGCGCCAGCAGCCCCGGACACCGAGACACCTACGAGCAGTACTTC. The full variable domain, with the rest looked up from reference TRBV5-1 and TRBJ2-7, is KAGVTQTPRYLIKTRGQQVTLSCSPISGHRSVSWYQQTPGQGLQFLFEYFSETQRNKGNFPGRFSGRQFSNSRSEMNVSTLELGDSALYLCASSPGHRDTYEQYFGPGTRLTVT.